The 15 T cell receptor beta chains reported below all come from one sample, sequenced in a study of shared clonotypes between healthy human individuals. TCRdb's table, derived via immunoSEQ multiplex PCR, lists solely in-frame clones and lacks some. Counted here are roughly 2.1 million clones, about 93% occurring once; the ten biggest clones make up about 1.5%. Terminally differentiated effector memory CD45RA+ cells were left out of the naive CD8 fraction, which was CD45RO-negative and positively selected for CCR7. Material: naive CD8+ T cells from PBMCs. The receptors come from a man aged 18 to 30 in good health. Some clones in this sample may be carry-over from other donors' samples.

The chain combines TRBV7-3 with TRBJ2-2; unclear D gene. Trimming took 3 bases from V and 7 from J, leaving 6 bases between them. There are 12 residues in the CDR3. Germline-derived CDR1 and CDR2 are SGHTA and FQGTGA. CDR3: CASSFRIGELFF. The CDR3 DNA follows: TGTGCCAGCAGCTTTCGTATCGGGGAGCTGTTTTTT. Drawing the rest from reference TRBV7-3 and TRBJ2-2, the complete variable domain is GAGVSQTPSNKVTEKGKYVELRCDPISGHTALYWYRQSLGQGPEFLIYFQGTGAADDSGLPNDRFFAVRPEGSVSTLKIQRTERGDSAVYLCASSFRIGELFFGEGSRLTVL.

V usage is TRBV5-4 and J usage is TRBJ2-7; 9 nucleotides align to TRBD1. CDR1 is SGHNT and CDR2 is YYREEE in the germline V gene (reference sequence). The junction had 6 bases not matched to a gene; V was cut back by 4 bases and J by 4 bases. The CDR3 sequence is 14 residues long. This CDR3 is CASSPGQGLYEQYF. CDR3 nucleotides: TGTGCCAGCAGCCCAGGACAGGGGCTTTACGAGCAGTACTTC.

The chain couples TRBV29-1 to TRBJ1-3; D may be TRBD1 (6 bases). Germline CDR1 is SQVTM and CDR2 is ANQGSEA. Trimming took off 1 base at V and 3 bases at J, with 10 bases between the two ends. This CDR3 comprises 14 residues. The CDR3 protein is CSVEGGQFGNTIYF. The CDR3 DNA is TGCAGCGTTGAAGGTGGACAGTTTGGAAACACCATATATTTT.

This clone was seen only a few times. This CDR3 reads CASKSGFEVQFF. The CDR3 DNA reads as TGTGCCAGCAAAAGCGGGTTTGAGGTGCAGTTCTTC. This chain links TRBV13 with TRBJ2-1, with TRBD2 as a possible D gene (6 bases). The CDR3 totals 12 residues. Germline V gene lookup returns CDR1 PRHDT and CDR2 FYEKMQ (reference sequence). The V end was cut by 7 bases, the J end by 12 bases, with 16 bases between.

This sequence joins TRBV27 and TRBJ1-4; D remains ambiguous. This CDR3 is built from 14 residues. The V end lost 3 bases, the J end lost 7 bases, and 12 bases lay between the germline ends. The germline gives CDR1 MNHEY, CDR2 SMNVEV (reference sequence). The CDR3 nucleotides read TGTGCCAGCAGTTTCTTCCCGCCAGGTGAAAAACTGTTTTTT. Its protein is CASSFFPPGEKLFF. Looking up the rest from reference TRBV27 and TRBJ1-4 gives the full variable domain: EAQVTQNPRYLITVTGKKLTVTCSQNMNHEYMSWYRQDPGLGLRQIYYSMNVEVTDKGDVPEGYKVSRKEKRNFPLILESPSPNQTSLYFCASSFFPPGEKLFFGSGTQLSVL.

This chain connects TRBV28 to TRBJ2-1, with D perhaps assigned TRBD1 or TRBD2 (5 bases each). This CDR3 has 18 residues. The V gene's germline CDR1 is MDHEN and CDR2 SYDVKM. Trimming pared 1 base from V and 9 bases from J, leaving 25 bases between. The CDR3 is CASSLYSRGEGRELEQFF. Here the CDR3 DNA reads TGTGCCAGCAGTTTATACAGTAGAGGGGAAGGCAGGGAACTTGAGCAGTTCTTC.

The chain uses TRBV18 and TRBJ2-1, with 12 bases lining up with TRBD1. This CDR3 region has 14 residues. Germline CDR1 is KGHSH and CDR2 is LQKENI. The J segment lost 7 bases and the V segment lost 3 bases, leaving 1 base of the junction unmatched. CDR3 loop: CASSPGQGANEQFF. The CDR3 region has the DNA TGTGCCAGCTCACCGGGACAGGGGGCAAATGAGCAGTTCTTC.

This clone appeared a few times. The chain has TRBV5-1 and TRBJ2-7; 14 nucleotides line up with TRBD2. J gave up 5 bases and V 4 bases, and 5 bases lay outside the gene matches. The CDR3 has 15 residues. Germline V CDR1 and CDR2: SGHRS, YFSETQ. CDR3 amino acids: CASSETSGRAHEQYF. CDR3 nucleotide sequence: TGCGCCAGCAGCGAGACTAGCGGGAGGGCCCACGAGCAGTACTTC. Full variable domain (rest looked up from reference TRBV5-1 and TRBJ2-7): KAGVTQTPRYLIKTRGQQVTLSCSPISGHRSVSWYQQTPGQGLQFLFEYFSETQRNKGNFPGRFSGRQFSNSRSEMNVSTLELGDSALYLCASSETSGRAHEQYFGPGTRLTVT.

The chain recombines TRBV28 with TRBJ2-7, with 7 nucleotides matching TRBD2. V shed 6 bases and J 3 bases; nucleotides not matched to a gene: 14. In germline, CDR1 is MDHEN, CDR2 SYDVKM. This CDR3 is built from 16 residues. In DNA form, the CDR3 reads TGTGCCAGCAGCCCCCCCGGGACTAATCTGGGCTACGAGCAGTACTTC. Its protein product is CASSPPGTNLGYEQYF.

This rearrangement joins TRBV27 to TRBJ2-7; tentatively, D is TRBD2 (5 bases). V was cut by 4 bases and J by 2 bases, with 18 bases left in between. Per the germline V gene, CDR1 is MNHEY and CDR2 is SMNVEV (reference sequence). The CDR3 totals 16 residues. CDR3 region: CASSYSEGAATYEQYF. The CDR3 DNA reads as TGTGCCAGCAGTTATAGCGAGGGAGCGGCCACCTACGAGCAGTACTTC.

As to this clone: This sample includes further DNA sequences coding for the same CDR3. This chain joins TRBV5-4 and TRBJ2-7; D gene uncertain. The germline V gene encodes CDR1 SGHNT and CDR2 YYREEE (reference sequence). The length of the CDR3 is 13 residues. V was clipped by 0 bases and J by 3 bases, with 7 bases between them. The CDR3 sequence: CASSLGRNYEQYF. DNA of the CDR3: TGTGCCAGCAGCTTGGGACGGAACTACGAGCAGTACTTC.

Note on this clone: Other DNA sequences in the sample encode the same CDR3. The chain uses TRBV14 and TRBJ2-1; no definite D call. V lost 3 bases and J lost 7, with 10 bases in between. Germline CDR1 SGHDN, CDR2 FVKESK. The CDR3 loop spans 13 amino acids. The CDR3 nucleotides are TGTGCCAGCAGCCAGGGCCCCCGTAATGAGCAGTTCTTC. Its protein product is CASSQGPRNEQFF. The whole variable domain, filled in from reference TRBV14 and TRBJ2-1, reads EAGVTQFPSHSVIEKGQTVTLRCDPISGHDNLYWYRRVMGKEIKFLLHFVKESKQDESGMPNNRFLAERTGGTYSTLKVQPAELEDSGVYFCASSQGPRNEQFFGPGTRLTVL.

The rearrangement links TRBV4-1 to TRBJ2-3; 10 bases fit TRBD2. The J segment lost 3 bases and the V segment lost 2 bases, leaving 8 bases of the junction unmatched. This CDR3 is 17 amino acids long. Germline V gene sequence: CDR1 MGHRA, CDR2 YSYEKL. In DNA form, the CDR3 reads TGCGCCAGCAGCCAATCTCCTAGCGGGAGACTGACAGATACGCAGTATTTT. Its translation is CASSQSPSGRLTDTQYF.

The chain uses TRBV4-2 and TRBJ2-7, with D possibly being TRBD1 (5 bases). The CDR3 sequence is 15 residues long. Germline V gives CDR1 LGHNA, CDR2 YNFKEQ. Trimming took off 0 bases at V and 5 bases at J, with 14 bases between the two ends. CDR3 nucleotides: TGTGCCAGCAGCCAAGAGCGCAGGGTCCCCCACGAGCAGTACTTC. It codes for CASSQERRVPHEQYF.

The J gene is TRBJ2-3, the V gene TRBV15; weak D call: TRBD1 (5 bases). V lost 6 bases to trimming and J lost 6 bases, with 19 bases between them. The V gene's germline CDR1 is LNHNV and CDR2 YYDKDF (reference sequence). CDR3 size: 15 residues. The CDR3, as DNA: TGTGCCACCAGAGGGGCTCGCCCAAGTGACGATACGCAGTATTTT. Translation: CATRGARPSDDTQYF.